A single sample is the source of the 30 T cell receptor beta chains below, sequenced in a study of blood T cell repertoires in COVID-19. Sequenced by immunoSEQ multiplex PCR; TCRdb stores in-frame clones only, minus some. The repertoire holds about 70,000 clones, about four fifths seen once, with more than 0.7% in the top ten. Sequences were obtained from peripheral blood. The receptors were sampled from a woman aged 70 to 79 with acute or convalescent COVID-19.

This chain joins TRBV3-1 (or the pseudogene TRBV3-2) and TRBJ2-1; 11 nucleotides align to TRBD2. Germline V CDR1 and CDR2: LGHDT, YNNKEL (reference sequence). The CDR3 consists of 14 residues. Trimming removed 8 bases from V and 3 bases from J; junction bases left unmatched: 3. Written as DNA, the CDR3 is TGTGCCAGCGCGACTAGCGGGAACTACAATGAGCAGTTCTTC. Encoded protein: CASATSGNYNEQFF.

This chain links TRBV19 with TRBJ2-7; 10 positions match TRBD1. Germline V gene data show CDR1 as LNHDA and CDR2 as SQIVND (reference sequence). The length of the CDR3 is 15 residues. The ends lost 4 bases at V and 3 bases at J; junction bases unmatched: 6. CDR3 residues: CASSKGGQGHYEQYF. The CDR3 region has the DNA TGTGCCAGTAGTAAGGGGGGACAGGGGCACTACGAGCAGTACTTC.

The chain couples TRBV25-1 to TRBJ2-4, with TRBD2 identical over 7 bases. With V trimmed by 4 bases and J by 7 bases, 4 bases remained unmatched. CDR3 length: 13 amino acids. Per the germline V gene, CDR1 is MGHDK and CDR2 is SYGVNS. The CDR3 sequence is CASSAAGVNIQYF. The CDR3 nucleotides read TGTGCCAGCAGTGCCGCGGGGGTTAACATTCAGTACTTC.

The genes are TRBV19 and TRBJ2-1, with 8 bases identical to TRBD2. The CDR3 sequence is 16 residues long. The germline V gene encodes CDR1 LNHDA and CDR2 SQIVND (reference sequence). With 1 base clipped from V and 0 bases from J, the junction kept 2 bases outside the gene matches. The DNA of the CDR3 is TGTGCCAGTAGTATAGGCGGGGGGACCTCCTACAATGAGCAGTTCTTC. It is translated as CASSIGGGTSYNEQFF.

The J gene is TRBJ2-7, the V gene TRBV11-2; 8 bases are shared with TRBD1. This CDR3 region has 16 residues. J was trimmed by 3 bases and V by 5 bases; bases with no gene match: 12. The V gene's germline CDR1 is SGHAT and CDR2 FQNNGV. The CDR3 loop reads CASSPLNRQGNYEQYF. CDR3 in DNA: TGTGCCAGCAGCCCTTTGAATCGACAGGGGAACTACGAGCAGTACTTC.

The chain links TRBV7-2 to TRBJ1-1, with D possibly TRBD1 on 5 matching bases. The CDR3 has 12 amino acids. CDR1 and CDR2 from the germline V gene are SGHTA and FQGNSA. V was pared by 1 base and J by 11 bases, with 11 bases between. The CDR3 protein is CASSLEGLKAFF. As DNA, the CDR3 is TGTGCCAGCAGCTTAGAGGGGTTGAAGGCTTTCTTT. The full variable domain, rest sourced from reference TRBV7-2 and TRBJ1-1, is GAGVSQSPSNKVTEKGKDVELRCDPISGHTALYWYRQSLGQGLEFLIYFQGNSAPDKSGLPSDRFSAERTGGSVSTLTIQRTQQEDSAVYLCASSLEGLKAFFGQGTRLTVV.

As DNA, the CDR3 is TGTGCCAGCAGCCGGGCCACAGGGGTTTATGGCTACACCTTC. Encoded protein: CASSRATGVYGYTF. The rearrangement links TRBV5-5 to TRBJ1-2, with 7 bases identical to TRBD1. Germline lookup yields CDR1 SGHKS and CDR2 YYEKEE (reference sequence). The CDR3 consists of 14 residues. Unmatched junction bases numbered 8, after V lost 4 bases and J lost 5 bases.

The CDR3 bases are TGTGCCACCAGCAAAGAACAGGGCTCCTACGAGCAGTACTTC. Residues: CATSKEQGSYEQYF. The rearrangement links TRBV15 to TRBJ2-7; perhaps TRBD1 as D (6 bases). This CDR3 contains 14 residues. V was shortened by 4 bases and J by 0 bases, with 10 bases between the two germline ends. Germline CDR1 and CDR2: LNHNV and YYDKDF (reference sequence).

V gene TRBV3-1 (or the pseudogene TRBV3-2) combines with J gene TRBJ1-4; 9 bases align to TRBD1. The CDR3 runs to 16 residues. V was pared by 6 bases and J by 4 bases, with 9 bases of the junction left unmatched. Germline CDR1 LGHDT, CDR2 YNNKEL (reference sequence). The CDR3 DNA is TGTGCCAGCAGTTTAATTAGGGGACAGGGTAATGAAAAACTGTTTTTT. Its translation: CASSLIRGQGNEKLFF.

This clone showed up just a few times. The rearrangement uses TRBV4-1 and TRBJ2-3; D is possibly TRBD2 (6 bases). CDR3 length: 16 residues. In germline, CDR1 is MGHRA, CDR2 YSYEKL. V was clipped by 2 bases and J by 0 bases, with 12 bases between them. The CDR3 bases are TGCGCCAGCAGCCAATTAGCGGATTCTAGCACAGATACGCAGTATTTT. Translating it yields CASSQLADSSTDTQYF.

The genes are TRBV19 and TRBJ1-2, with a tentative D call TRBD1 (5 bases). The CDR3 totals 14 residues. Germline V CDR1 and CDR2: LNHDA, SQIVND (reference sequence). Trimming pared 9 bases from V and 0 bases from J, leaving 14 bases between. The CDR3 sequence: CASWEGLANYGYTF. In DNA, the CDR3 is TGTGCCAGCTGGGAGGGGTTAGCTAACTATGGCTACACCTTC.

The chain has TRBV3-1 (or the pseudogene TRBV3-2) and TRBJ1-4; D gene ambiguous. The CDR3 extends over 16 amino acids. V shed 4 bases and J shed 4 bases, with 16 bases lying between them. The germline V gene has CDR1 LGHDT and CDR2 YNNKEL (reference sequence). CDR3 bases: TGTGCCAGCAGCCCCCCGGCGGGCAGACTTAATGAAAAACTGTTTTTT. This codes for CASSPPAGRLNEKLFF.

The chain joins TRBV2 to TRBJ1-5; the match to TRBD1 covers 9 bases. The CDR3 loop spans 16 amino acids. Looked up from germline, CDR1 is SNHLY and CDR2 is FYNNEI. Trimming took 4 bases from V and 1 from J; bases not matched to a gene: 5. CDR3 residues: CASSARTGESNQPQHF. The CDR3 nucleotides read TGTGCCAGCAGTGCCCGGACAGGGGAGAGCAATCAGCCCCAGCATTTT. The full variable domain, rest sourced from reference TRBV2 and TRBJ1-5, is EPEVTQTPSHQVTQMGQEVILRCVPISNHLYFYWYRQILGQKVEFLVSFYNNEISEKSEIFDDQFSVERPDGSNFTLKIRSTKLEDSAMYFCASSARTGESNQPQHFGDGTRLSIL.

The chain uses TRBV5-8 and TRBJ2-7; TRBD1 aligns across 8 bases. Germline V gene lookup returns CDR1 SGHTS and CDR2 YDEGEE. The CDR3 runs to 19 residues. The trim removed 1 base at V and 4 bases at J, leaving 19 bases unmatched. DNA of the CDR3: TGTGCCAGCAGCTTGTGGGGGAGCGGATCCGGGACAGGAGAGTACGAGCAGTACTTC. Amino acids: CASSLWGSGSGTGEYEQYF.

The CDR3 here is CASSFSVNTEAFF. The CDR3 DNA is TGTGCCAGCAGCTTCTCGGTGAACACTGAAGCTTTCTTT. This sequence joins TRBV11-3 and TRBJ1-1; D unresolved. V shed 3 bases and J shed 0 bases, with 5 bases lying between them. The CDR3 contains 13 residues. CDR1 and CDR2 from the germline V gene are SGHNT and YENEEA.

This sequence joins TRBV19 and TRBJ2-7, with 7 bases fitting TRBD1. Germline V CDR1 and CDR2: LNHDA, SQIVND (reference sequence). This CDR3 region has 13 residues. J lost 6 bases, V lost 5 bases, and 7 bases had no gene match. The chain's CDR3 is CASSPRQGPEQYF. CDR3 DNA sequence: TGTGCCAGTAGTCCGCGACAGGGCCCCGAGCAGTACTTC. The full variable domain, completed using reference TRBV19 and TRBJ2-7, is DGGITQSPKYLFRKEGQNVTLSCEQNLNHDAMYWYRQDPGQGLRLIYYSQIVNDFQKGDIAEGYSVSREKKESFPLTVTSAQKNPTAFYLCASSPRQGPEQYFGPGTRLTVT.

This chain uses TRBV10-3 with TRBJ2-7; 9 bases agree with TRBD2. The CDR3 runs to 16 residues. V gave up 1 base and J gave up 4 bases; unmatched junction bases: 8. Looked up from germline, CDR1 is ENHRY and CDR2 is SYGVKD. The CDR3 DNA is TGTGCCATCAGTGAGTGGGGGCGGGAGGGCCGGTACGAGCAGTACTTC. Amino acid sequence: CAISEWGREGRYEQYF.

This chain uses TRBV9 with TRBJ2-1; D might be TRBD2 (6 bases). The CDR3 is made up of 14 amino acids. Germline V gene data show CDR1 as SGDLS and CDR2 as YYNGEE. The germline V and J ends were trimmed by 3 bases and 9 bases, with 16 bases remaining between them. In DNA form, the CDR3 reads TGTGCCAGCAGCGGGTATATTTGGGGAGGTGAGCAGTTCTTC. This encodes CASSGYIWGGEQFF.

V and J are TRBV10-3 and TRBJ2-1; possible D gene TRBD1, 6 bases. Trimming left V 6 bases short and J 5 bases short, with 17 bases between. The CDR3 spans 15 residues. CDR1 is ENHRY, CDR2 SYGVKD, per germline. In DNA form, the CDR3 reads TGTGCCATCAGCAAGACAGGTTCCGCGGACAATGAGCAGTTCTTC. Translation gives CAISKTGSADNEQFF.

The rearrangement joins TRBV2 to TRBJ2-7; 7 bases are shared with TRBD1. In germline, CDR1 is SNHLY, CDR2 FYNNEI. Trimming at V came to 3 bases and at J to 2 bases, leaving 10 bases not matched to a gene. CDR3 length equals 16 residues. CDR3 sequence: CASSDPGWTGAYEQYF. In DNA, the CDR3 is TGTGCCAGCAGTGACCCCGGTTGGACAGGAGCCTACGAGCAGTACTTC.

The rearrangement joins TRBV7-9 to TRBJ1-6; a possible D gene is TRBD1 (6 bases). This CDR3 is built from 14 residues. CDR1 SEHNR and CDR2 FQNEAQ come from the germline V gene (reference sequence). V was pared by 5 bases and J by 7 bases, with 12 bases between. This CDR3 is CASSGQTGNSPLHF. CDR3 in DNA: TGTGCCAGCAGCGGACAGACAGGCAATTCACCCCTCCACTTT.

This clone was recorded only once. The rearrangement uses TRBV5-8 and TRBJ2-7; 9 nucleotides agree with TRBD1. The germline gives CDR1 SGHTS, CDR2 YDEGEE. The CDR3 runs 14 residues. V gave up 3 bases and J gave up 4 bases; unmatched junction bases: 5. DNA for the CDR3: TGTGCCAGCAGCTCCGGACAGGGGAGGTACGAGCAGTACTTC. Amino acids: CASSSGQGRYEQYF.

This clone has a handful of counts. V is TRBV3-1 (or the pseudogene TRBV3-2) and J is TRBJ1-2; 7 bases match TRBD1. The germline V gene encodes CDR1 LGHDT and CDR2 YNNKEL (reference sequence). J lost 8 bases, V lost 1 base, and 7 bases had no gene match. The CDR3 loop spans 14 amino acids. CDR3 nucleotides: TGTGCCAGCAGCCAAGTGGAGGGGGCAGGCGGCTACACCTTC. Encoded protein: CASSQVEGAGGYTF.

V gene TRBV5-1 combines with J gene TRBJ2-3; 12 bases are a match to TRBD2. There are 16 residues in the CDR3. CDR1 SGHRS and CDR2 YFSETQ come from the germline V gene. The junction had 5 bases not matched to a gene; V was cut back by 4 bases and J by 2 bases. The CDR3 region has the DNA TGCGCCAGCAGCCCTCGACTAGCGGGGGCCACAGATACGCAGTATTTT. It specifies CASSPRLAGATDTQYF.

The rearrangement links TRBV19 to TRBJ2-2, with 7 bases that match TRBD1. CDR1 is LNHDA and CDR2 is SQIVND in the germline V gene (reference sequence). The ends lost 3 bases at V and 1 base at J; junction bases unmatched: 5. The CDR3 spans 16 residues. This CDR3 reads CASSIQGGRNTGELFF. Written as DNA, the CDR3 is TGTGCCAGTAGTATTCAAGGGGGCCGGAACACCGGGGAGCTGTTTTTT. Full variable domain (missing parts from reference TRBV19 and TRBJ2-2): DGGITQSPKYLFRKEGQNVTLSCEQNLNHDAMYWYRQDPGQGLRLIYYSQIVNDFQKGDIAEGYSVSREKKESFPLTVTSAQKNPTAFYLCASSIQGGRNTGELFFGEGSRLTVL.

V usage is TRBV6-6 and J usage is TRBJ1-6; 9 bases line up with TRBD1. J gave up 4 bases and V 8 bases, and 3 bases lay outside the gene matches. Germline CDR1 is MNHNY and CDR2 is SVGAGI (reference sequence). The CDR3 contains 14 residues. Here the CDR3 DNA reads TGTGCCAGCGTCGGACAGGGGTATAATTCACCCCTCCACTTT. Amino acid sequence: CASVGQGYNSPLHF.

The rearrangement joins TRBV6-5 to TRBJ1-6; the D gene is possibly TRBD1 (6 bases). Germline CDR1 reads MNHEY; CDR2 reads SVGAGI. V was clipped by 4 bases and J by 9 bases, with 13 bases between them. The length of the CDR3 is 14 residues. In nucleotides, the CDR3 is TGTGCCAGCAGTTCTCCAGGGGCGAGTTCACCCCTCCACTTT. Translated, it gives CASSSPGASSPLHF.

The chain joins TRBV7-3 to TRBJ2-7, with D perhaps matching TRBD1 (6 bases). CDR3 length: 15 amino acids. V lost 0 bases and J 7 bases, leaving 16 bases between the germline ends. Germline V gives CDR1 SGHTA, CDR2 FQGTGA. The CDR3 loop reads CASSLTIGSGVEQYF. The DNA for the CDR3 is TGTGCCAGCAGCTTAACGATTGGGTCAGGGGTAGAGCAGTACTTC. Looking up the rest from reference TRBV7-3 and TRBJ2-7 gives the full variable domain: GAGVSQTPSNKVTEKGKYVELRCDPISGHTALYWYRQSLGQGPEFLIYFQGTGAADDSGLPNDRFFAVRPEGSVSTLKIQRTERGDSAVYLCASSLTIGSGVEQYFGPGTRLTVT.

CDR3 coding DNA: TGTGCCAGCAGCATTTTACTTTTGAGTGGGGAGCTGTTTTTT. Translated: CASSILLLSGELFF. The chain joins TRBV7-9 to TRBJ2-2; D uncertain. V was trimmed by 5 bases and J by 8 bases, leaving 15 bases between them. Germline V lookup: CDR1 SEHNR, CDR2 FQNEAQ (reference sequence). This CDR3 is 14 amino acids long.

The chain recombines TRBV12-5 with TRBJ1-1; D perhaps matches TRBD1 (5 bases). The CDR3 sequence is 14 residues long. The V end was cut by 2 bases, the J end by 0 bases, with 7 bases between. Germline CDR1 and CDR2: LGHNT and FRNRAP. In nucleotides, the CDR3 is TGTGCTAGTGGTTTGACAGGCTTGAACACTGAAGCTTTCTTT. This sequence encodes CASGLTGLNTEAFF.